This T cell receptor beta chain was documented in a study of CD8 T cells in ankylosing spondylitis. General study results and limits: CD8+ disease-linked clones were present at relatively low frequencies in blood. Made up of eight highly homologous variants, a TCR beta motif appeared characteristic of ankylosing spondylitis blood. In reactive arthritis synovial fluid and blood, some motif variants had been reported before.

The CDR3 sequence is 16 residues long. The V end lost 5 bases, the J end lost 4 bases, and 20 bases lay between the germline ends. The germline V gene has CDR1 SEHNR and CDR2 FQNEAQ (reference sequence). There are many counts of this clonotype. The antigen is unknown. Each TCR beta library was made by quantitative 5'-RACE that incorporated molecular barcodes. In TCRdb, the 5' RACE reads were re-called with MiXCR into one record per CDR3 protein. Seen here are approximately 500,000 distinct CDR3 sequences, roughly 13% observed once, and the top ten hold almost 7%. The sequenced sample was blood, either unsorted or a sorted T cell fraction (not recorded which). V gene TRBV7-9 combines with J gene TRBJ1-1; weak D call: TRBD1 (5 bases). The receptor comes from a male donor with ankylosing spondylitis. This chain's CDR3 is CASSVLGPTGGTEAFF. CDR3 nucleotides: TGTGCCAGCAGCGTCCTTGGACCTACCGGGGGCACTGAAGCTTTCTTT.